A selection of T cell receptor beta chains follows, all from one sample in a study of control samples from healthy donors and cancer patients. The table came from immunoSEQ multiplex PCR; TCRdb's copy has only in-frame clones and leaves some out. The data show about 94,000 clones, with about nine tenths seen just once and about 4% held by the top ten. The sequenced material came from blood. The receptors here all came from a woman aged 18-29 years in good health. Each CDR3 is given with its conserved first and last residue.

j_call: TRBJ1-4; cdr3_length: 17; v_call: TRBV7-9; cdr3_aa: CASSSVRYGQGGEKLFF
j_call: TRBJ1-5; cdr3_length: 15; v_call: TRBV10-3; cdr3_aa: CASTNGTGGHQPQHF
j_call: TRBJ1-1; cdr3_length: 15; v_call: TRBV5-1; cdr3_aa: CASSPREGRGDETFF
j_call: TRBJ2-1; cdr3_length: 16; v_call: TRBV5-1; cdr3_aa: CASSPLGGALLYEQFF
j_call: TRBJ1-1; cdr3_length: 17; v_call: TRBV27; cdr3_aa: CASSLFFRGGGNTEAFF
j_call: TRBJ2-7; cdr3_length: 12; v_call: TRBV2; cdr3_aa: CASQFRDFEQYF
j_call: TRBJ1-2; cdr3_length: 15; v_call: TRBV4-1; cdr3_aa: CASSQPWGAGSGYTF
j_call: TRBJ1-2; cdr3_length: 18; v_call: TRBV6-4; cdr3_aa: CASKPPAPERRVTYGYTF
j_call: TRBJ1-1; cdr3_length: 15; v_call: TRBV5-4; cdr3_aa: CASSSSGGADTEAFF
j_call: TRBJ2-2; cdr3_length: 17; v_call: TRBV3-1/TRBV3-2; cdr3_aa: CASSQFSAFGSTGELFF
j_call: TRBJ1-1; cdr3_length: 19; v_call: TRBV7-9; cdr3_aa: CASSSNNPGRGDMNTEAFF
j_call: TRBJ1-1; cdr3_length: 16; v_call: TRBV4-1; cdr3_aa: CASSQEVQFMNTEAFF
j_call: TRBJ2-5; cdr3_length: 13; v_call: TRBV20-1; cdr3_aa: CSASRRDQETQYF
j_call: TRBJ1-5; cdr3_length: 16; v_call: TRBV6-1; cdr3_aa: CASSEIGAAGDQPQHF
j_call: TRBJ2-5; cdr3_length: 14; v_call: TRBV9; cdr3_aa: CASSSASGGGTQYF
j_call: TRBJ2-7; cdr3_length: 14; v_call: TRBV6-5; cdr3_aa: CASTIGDRRYEQYF
j_call: TRBJ1-1; cdr3_length: 13; v_call: TRBV5-1; cdr3_aa: CASSLGGKAEAFF
j_call: TRBJ1-2; cdr3_length: 14; v_call: TRBV2; cdr3_aa: CASSVFVYTGGYTF
j_call: TRBJ2-3; cdr3_length: 16; v_call: TRBV11-2; cdr3_aa: CASSLEASGGVDTQYF
j_call: TRBJ2-1; cdr3_length: 10; v_call: TRBV20-1; cdr3_aa: CSAKDRGEFF
j_call: TRBJ1-4; cdr3_length: 15; v_call: TRBV5-6; cdr3_aa: CASRPEDGYNEKLFF
j_call: TRBJ1-2; cdr3_length: 14; v_call: TRBV25-1; cdr3_aa: CASSVPGSAYGYTF
j_call: TRBJ2-7; cdr3_length: 13; v_call: TRBV5-4; cdr3_aa: CASSSEGVVEQYF
j_call: TRBJ2-1; cdr3_length: 10; v_call: TRBV20-1; cdr3_aa: CSAKYNEQFF
j_call: TRBJ2-7; cdr3_length: 14; v_call: TRBV6-5; cdr3_aa: CASSRPGSTYEQYF
j_call: TRBJ2-5; cdr3_length: 14; v_call: TRBV29-1; cdr3_aa: CSVEGQGAQETQYF
j_call: TRBJ1-1; cdr3_length: 17; v_call: TRBV4-1; cdr3_aa: CASSQFRMGTANTEAFF
j_call: TRBJ2-7; cdr3_length: 16; v_call: TRBV18; cdr3_aa: CASSRTGGRSSYEQYF
j_call: TRBJ1-1; cdr3_length: 15; v_call: TRBV3-1/TRBV3-2; cdr3_aa: CASSQDLVGDTEAFF
j_call: TRBJ2-1; cdr3_length: 14; v_call: TRBV5-1; cdr3_aa: CASSLEWGTLERFF
j_call: TRBJ2-5; cdr3_length: 13; v_call: TRBV19; cdr3_aa: CASRAGGRETQYF
j_call: TRBJ1-2; cdr3_length: 15; v_call: TRBV7-9; cdr3_aa: CASSSDQGEWYGYTF
j_call: TRBJ1-2; cdr3_length: 13; v_call: TRBV11-2; cdr3_aa: CASSLAPGYGYTF
j_call: TRBJ2-5; cdr3_length: 15; v_call: TRBV6-1; cdr3_aa: CASSEATGRSETQYF
j_call: TRBJ2-7; cdr3_length: 15; v_call: TRBV10-3; cdr3_aa: CAISDWTGGWDEQYF
j_call: TRBJ2-5; cdr3_length: 14; v_call: TRBV21-1; cdr3_aa: CASSGCLVRQTQYF
j_call: TRBJ1-2; cdr3_length: 14; v_call: TRBV3-1/TRBV3-2; cdr3_aa: CASSQVNSNDGYTF
j_call: TRBJ2-3; cdr3_length: 16; v_call: TRBV7-9; cdr3_aa: CASSLESGGATDTQYF
j_call: TRBJ2-1; cdr3_length: 15; v_call: TRBV3-1/TRBV3-2; cdr3_aa: CASSHPGLAGSEQFF
j_call: TRBJ2-1; cdr3_length: 14; v_call: TRBV6-4; cdr3_aa: CASSGGGENNEQFF
j_call: TRBJ1-2; cdr3_length: 16; v_call: TRBV4-1; cdr3_aa: CASSQQETGQGNGYTF